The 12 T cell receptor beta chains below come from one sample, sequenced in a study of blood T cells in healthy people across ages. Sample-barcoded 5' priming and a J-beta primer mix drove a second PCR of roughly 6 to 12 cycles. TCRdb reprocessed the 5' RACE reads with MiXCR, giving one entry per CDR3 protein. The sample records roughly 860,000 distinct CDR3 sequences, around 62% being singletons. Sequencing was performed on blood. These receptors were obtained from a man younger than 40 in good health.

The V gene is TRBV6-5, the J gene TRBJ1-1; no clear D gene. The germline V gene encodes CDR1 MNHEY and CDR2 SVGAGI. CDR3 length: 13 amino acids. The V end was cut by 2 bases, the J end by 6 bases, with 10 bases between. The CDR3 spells CASSYRLGSEAFF. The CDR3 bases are TGTGCCAGCAGTTACCGCCTCGGGTCTGAAGCTTTCTTT.

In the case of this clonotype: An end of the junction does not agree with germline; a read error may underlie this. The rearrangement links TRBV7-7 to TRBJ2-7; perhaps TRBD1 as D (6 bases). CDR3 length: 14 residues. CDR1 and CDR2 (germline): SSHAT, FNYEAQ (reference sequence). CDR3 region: CASSPNLQGYEQYF. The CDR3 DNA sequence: TGTGCTAGCAGTCCAAACCTACAGGGCTACGAGCAGTACTTC.

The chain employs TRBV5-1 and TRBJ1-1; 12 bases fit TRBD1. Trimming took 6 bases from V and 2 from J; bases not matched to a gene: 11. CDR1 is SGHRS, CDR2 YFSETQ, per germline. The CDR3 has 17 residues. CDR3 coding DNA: TGCGCCAGCACCCGAGGGGACAGGGGGCGCACAAACACTGAAGCTTTCTTT. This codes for CASTRGDRGRTNTEAFF.

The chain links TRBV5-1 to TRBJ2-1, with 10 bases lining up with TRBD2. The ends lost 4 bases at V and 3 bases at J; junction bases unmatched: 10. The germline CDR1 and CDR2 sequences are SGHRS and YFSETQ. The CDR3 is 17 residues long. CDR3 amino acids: CASSPGSGGALYNEQFF. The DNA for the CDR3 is TGCGCCAGCAGCCCCGGGAGCGGGGGGGCCCTCTACAATGAGCAGTTCTTC.

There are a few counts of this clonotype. The CDR3 here is CASRAQESSYEQYF. DNA of the CDR3: TGTGCCAGCAGGGCACAGGAGTCCTCCTACGAGCAGTACTTC. The V call is TRBV12-3 or TRBV12-4, the J call TRBJ2-7; a possible D gene is TRBD1 (5 bases). This CDR3 contains 14 residues. V lost 6 bases to trimming and J lost 0 bases, with 12 bases between them.

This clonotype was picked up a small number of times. For the CDR3, the DNA is TGCGCCAGCAGTGCGGATGTATCACCCTACGAGCAGTACTTC. The encoded protein is CASSADVSPYEQYF. This chain links TRBV10-2 with TRBJ2-7; D ambiguous. The germline gives CDR1 WSHSY, CDR2 SAAADI. V lost 4 bases and J 2 bases, leaving 12 bases between the germline ends. The length of the CDR3 is 14 residues.

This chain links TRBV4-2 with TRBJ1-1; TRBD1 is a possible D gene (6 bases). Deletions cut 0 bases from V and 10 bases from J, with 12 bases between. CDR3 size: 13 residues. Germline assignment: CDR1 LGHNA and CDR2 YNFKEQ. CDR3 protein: CASSQDRGGRAFF. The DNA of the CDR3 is TGTGCCAGCAGCCAAGATAGGGGGGGGCGAGCTTTCTTT.

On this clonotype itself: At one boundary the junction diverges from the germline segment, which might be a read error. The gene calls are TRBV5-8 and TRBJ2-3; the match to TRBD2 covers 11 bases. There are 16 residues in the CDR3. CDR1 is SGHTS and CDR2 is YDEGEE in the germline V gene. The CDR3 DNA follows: TGTGCCAGCAGACTCATAGCGGGGGGGAGCACAGATTCGCAGTATTTT. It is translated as CASRLIAGGSTDSQYF.

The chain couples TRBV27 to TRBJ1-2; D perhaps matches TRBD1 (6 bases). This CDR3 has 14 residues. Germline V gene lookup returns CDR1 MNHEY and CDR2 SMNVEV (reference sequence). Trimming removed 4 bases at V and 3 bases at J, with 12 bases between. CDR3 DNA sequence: TGTGCCAGCAGTTCCGGCAGGGGTTACTATGGCTACACCTTC. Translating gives CASSSGRGYYGYTF.

The CDR3, as DNA: TGTGCCAGCAGTAAGACGGGGTCGGATCAGCCCCAGCATTTT. Its translation: CASSKTGSDQPQHF. The V gene is TRBV2, the J gene TRBJ1-5; no definite D call. Per the germline V gene, CDR1 is SNHLY and CDR2 is FYNNEI. This CDR3 region has 14 residues. Between the trimmed V and J ends, which lost 5 bases and 5 bases, there was a span of 13 bases.

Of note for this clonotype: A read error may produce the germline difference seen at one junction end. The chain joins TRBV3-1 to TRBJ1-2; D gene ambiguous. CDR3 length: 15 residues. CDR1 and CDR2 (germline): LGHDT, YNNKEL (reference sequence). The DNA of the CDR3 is TGTACCAGCAGCCAAGTTAGACGAAAAGCGCATGGCTACACCTTC. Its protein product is CTSSQVRRKAHGYTF.

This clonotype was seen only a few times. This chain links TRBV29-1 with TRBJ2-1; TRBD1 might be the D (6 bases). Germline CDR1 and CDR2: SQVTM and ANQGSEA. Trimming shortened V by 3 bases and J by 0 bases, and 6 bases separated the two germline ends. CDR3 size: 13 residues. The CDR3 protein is CSVEDSSYNEQFF. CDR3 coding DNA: TGCAGCGTTGAGGACAGCTCCTACAATGAGCAGTTCTTC.